This T cell receptor beta chain was sequenced during a study of cytomegalovirus exposure and HLA in healthy donors. Whole-study results and caveats: Analyses of presence and absence presupposed an approximately uniform sequencing depth across donors.

The CDR3 spans 14 residues. Germline V gives CDR1 MRHNA, CDR2 SNTAGT. Trimming removed 4 bases from V and 5 bases from J; junction bases left unmatched: 6. On this clone itself: Its antigen is not identified.

Use of 60 Vbeta and 13 Jbeta primers characterized the PCR. Using immunoSEQ multiplex PCR, the repertoire was profiled, and TCRdb retains in-frame clones only, with some absent. Its table lists tens of thousands of clones. The specimen sequenced was PBMCs. The chain has TRBV6-4 and TRBJ2-3, with 7 bases aligning to TRBD1. The clonotype originates from a woman aged 55-69 years in good health and CMV-seronegative. CDR3 nucleotide sequence: TGTGCCAGCAGTGCGACAGGGACGAGAGATACGCAGTATTTT. Encoded protein: CASSATGTRDTQYF.